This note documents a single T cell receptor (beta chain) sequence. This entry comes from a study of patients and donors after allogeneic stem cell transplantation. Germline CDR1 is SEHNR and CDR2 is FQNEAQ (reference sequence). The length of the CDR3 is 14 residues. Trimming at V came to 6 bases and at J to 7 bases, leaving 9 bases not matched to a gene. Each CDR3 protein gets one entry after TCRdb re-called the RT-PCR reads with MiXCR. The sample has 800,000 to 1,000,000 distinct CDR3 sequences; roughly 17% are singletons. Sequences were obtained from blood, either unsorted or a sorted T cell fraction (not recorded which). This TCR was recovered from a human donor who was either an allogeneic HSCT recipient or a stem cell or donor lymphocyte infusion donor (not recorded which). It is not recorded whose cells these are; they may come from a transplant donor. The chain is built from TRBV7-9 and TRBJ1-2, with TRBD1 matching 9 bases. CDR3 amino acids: CASRPTGGAGGYTF. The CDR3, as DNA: TGTGCCAGCAGACCAACAGGGGGCGCGGGTGGCTACACCTTC.